This is a list of T cell receptor beta chains from one sample in a study of CD8+CD57+ T cells in acquired aplastic anemia. A single record per CDR3 protein comes from TCRdb applying MiXCR to the reads. Altogether some 220,000 distinct CDR3 sequences are present, 30% to 40% being singletons, with the ten largest covering around 1.1%. Sequencing input: sorted CD4+, CD8+, or CD8+CD57+ T cells (not recorded which) from PBMCs. All receptors derive from a human donor in good health, serving as a control. The CDR3 runs from the conserved cysteine through the conserved F or W. A D gene is named only where the DNA matches it firmly. Size is stated for part of the rows, as once, few or many counts, or as a class when the clone is expanded.

14 . TRBJ2-5 TRBV12-3/TRBV12-4 many CASSLGDTTETQYF TGTGCCAGCAGTTTAGGGGACACCACAGAGACCCAGTACTTC
18 TRBD1 TRBJ1-6 TRBV9 many CASSVAPADRAGNSPLHF TGTGCCAGCAGCGTAGCCCCGGCCGACAGGGCGGGCAATTCACCCCTCCACTTT
14 . TRBJ2-3 TRBV20-1 few CSALKEPTRDAQYF TGCAGTGCCCTGAAGGAACCTACCCGAGATGCGCAGTATTTT
13 . TRBJ2-7 TRBV2 many CASSGAGDYEQYF TGTGCCAGCAGTGGAGCTGGGGACTACGAGCAGTACTTC
11 . TRBJ1-5 TRBV2 . CASRENQPQHF TGTGCCAGCAGGGAGAATCAGCCCCAGCATTTT
15 . TRBJ2-5 TRBV2 many CASRRAWTISETQYF TGTGCCAGCAGAAGGGCCTGGACAATTTCTGAGACCCAGTACTTC
15 TRBD2 TRBJ2-5 TRBV2 few CASSERLAEQETQYF TGTGCCAGCAGCGAAAGACTAGCGGAACAAGAGACCCAGTACTTC
16 . TRBJ1-2 TRBV7-9 many CASSLLGAGSDYGYTF TGTGCCAGCAGCTTATTGGGCGCAGGGTCGGACTATGGCTACACCTTC
13 TRBD2 TRBJ2-1 TRBV30 . CAWNRGGTNEQFF TGTGCCTGGAACCGGGGGGGGACCAATGAGCAGTTCTTC
13 . TRBJ1-6 TRBV15 . CASSGPGESPLHF TGTGCCAGCAGTGGACCGGGAGAGTCACCCCTCCACTTT
16 . TRBJ2-2 TRBV10-3 . CASSGQEGEYTGELFF TGTGCCAGCAGCGGCCAGGAGGGGGAGTACACCGGGGAGCTGTTTTTT
17 . TRBJ2-7 TRBV11-2 few CASRASGHPSPIYEQYF TGTGCCAGTAGGGCTTCGGGACACCCTTCCCCGATCTACGAGCAGTACTTC
13 . TRBJ2-7 TRBV7-2 many CASSLQVGGEQYF TGTGCCAGCAGCTTACAGGTCGGGGGCGAGCAGTACTTC
14 . TRBJ2-1 TRBV6-1 many CASSRDVAYNEQFF TGTGCCAGCAGCCGGGACGTCGCCTACAATGAGCAGTTCTTC
17 . TRBJ2-1 TRBV20-1 . CSARVYLGEVSYNEQLF TGCAGTGCTAGAGTGTACCTGGGGGAGGTTTCCTACAATGAGCAGCTCTTC
14 . TRBJ1-2 TRBV20-1 many CSAKKDSTNYGYTF TGCAGTGCTAAAAAGGACAGTACTAACTATGGCTACACCTTC
15 TRBD2 TRBJ2-1 TRBV20-1 . CTAKTSGGNYNEQFF TGCACTGCCAAGACTAGCGGGGGTAACTACAATGAGCAGTTCTTC
14 TRBD1 TRBJ2-1 TRBV24-1 . CATSPTGAGNEQFF TGTGCCACCAGTCCGACAGGGGCGGGGAATGAGCAGTTCTTC
15 . TRBJ2-3 TRBV2 . CASSQVTQPTDTQYF TGTGCCAGCAGCCAAGTTACGCAACCCACAGATACGCAGTATTTT
14 . TRBJ1-4 TRBV20-1 many CSANRPGQGEKLFF TGCAGTGCCAACCGACCGGGACAAGGGGAAAAACTGTTTTTT
14 . TRBJ1-6 TRBV20-1 many CSAPDGMENSPLHF TGCAGTGCCCCGGACGGCATGGAGAATTCACCCCTCCACTTT
11 . TRBJ2-2 TRBV10-3 once CAIRRTGELFF TGTGCCATCAGACGAACCGGGGAGCTGTTTTTT
13 TRBD2 TRBJ2-1 TRBV2 . CATLAETYNEQFF TGTGCCACCCTAGCGGAAACCTACAATGAGCAGTTCTTC
14 TRBD1 TRBJ1-1 TRBV27 few CASSLSAGGTEAFF TGTGCCAGCAGTTTATCGGCAGGGGGCACTGAAGCTTTCTTT
13 . TRBJ2-7 TRBV10-3 . CAISPPLGNEQYF TGTGCCATCAGTCCCCCCTTGGGGAATGAGCAGTACTTC
15 TRBD1 TRBJ2-3 TRBV7-7 many CASSPTGQGSDTQYF TGTGCCAGCAGCCCGACCGGACAGGGGTCAGATACGCAGTATTTT
15 . TRBJ2-5 TRBV7-6 . CASSSAPRQRETQYF TGTGCCAGCAGCTCGGCTCCGCGGCAGCGGGAGACCCAGTACTTC
16 TRBD2 TRBJ2-1 TRBV5-1 . CASSFSGGGAYNEQFF TGCGCCAGCAGCTTTAGCGGGGGGGGGGCTTACAATGAGCAGTTCTTC
15 TRBD2 TRBJ2-1 TRBV7-9 . CASSLGASGRNEQFF TGTGCCAGCAGCTTAGGAGCTAGCGGGAGAAATGAGCAGTTCTTC
13 . TRBJ2-1 TRBV7-3 . CASSGTTYNEQFF TGTGCCAGCAGCGGGACAACCTACAATGAGCAGTTCTTC
13 . TRBJ1-1 TRBV2 . CASSGTGFGPAFF TGTGCCAGCAGCGGAACGGGGTTTGGGCCGGCTTTCTTT
16 TRBD1 TRBJ2-7 TRBV19 once CASSIGPGTGTYEQYF TGTGCCAGTAGTATAGGCCCCGGGACAGGTACCTACGAGCAGTACTTC
15 . TRBJ1-1 TRBV25-1 . CASSPLRTENTEAFF TGTGCCAGCTCACCACTGCGGACAGAGAACACTGAAGCTTTCTTT
13 . TRBJ1-2 TRBV20-1 . CSAPGSTNYGYTF TGCAGTGCCCCCGGATCGACTAACTATGGCTACACCTTC
14 TRBD1 TRBJ1-5 TRBV9 . CSSSVGGSNQPQHF TGTTCCAGCAGCGTAGGGGGCAGCAATCAGCCCCAGCATTTT
15 . TRBJ2-7 TRBV5-1 many CASSLDSTGRYEQYF TGCGCCAGCAGCTTAGACTCGACAGGACGATACGAGCAGTACTTC
13 . TRBJ1-1 TRBV6-1 few CASMGVENTEAFF TGTGCCAGCATGGGGGTTGAGAACACTGAAGCTTTCTTT
15 TRBD1 TRBJ2-5 TRBV12-3/TRBV12-4 few CASSLWGQGAETQYF TGTGCCAGCAGTTTATGGGGACAGGGGGCAGAGACCCAGTACTTC
17 . TRBJ1-6 TRBV5-1 many CASSFGQTSSYNSPLHF TGCGCCAGCAGCTTCGGACAGACCAGCTCCTATAATTCACCCCTCCACTTT
15 . TRBJ1-5 TRBV20-1 many CSARRGGISNQPQHF TGCAGTGCTAGACGGGGGGGAATTAGCAATCAGCCCCAGCATTTT
15 . TRBJ1-2 TRBV19 many CASSIWDKASHGYTF TGTGCCAGTAGTATCTGGGACAAGGCTTCCCATGGCTACACCTTC
13 TRBD1 TRBJ1-1 TRBV29-1 once CSVLRGPVTEAFF TGCAGCGTGTTGAGGGGGCCCGTCACTGAAGCTTTCTTT
10 . TRBJ1-2 TRBV6-1 many CASSNRGYTF TGTGCCAGCAGTAACAGGGGCTACACCTTC
15 . TRBJ2-7 TRBV2 many CASSLRGTSSYEQYF TGTGCCAGCAGTCTTCGGGGGACTTCCTCCTACGAGCAGTACTTC
14 TRBD1 TRBJ1-2 TRBV10-2 many CASTPRGLGHGYTF TGCGCCAGCACTCCGAGGGGGCTGGGTCATGGCTACACCTTC